This T cell receptor beta chain was identified during a study of CD8 T cells in ankylosing spondylitis. The germline V gene has CDR1 SEHNR and CDR2 FQNEAQ (reference sequence). The CDR3 length is 14 residues. Deletions cut 3 bases from V and 0 bases from J, with 6 bases between. TCRdb reanalysed the 5' RACE reads using MiXCR and keeps one entry per CDR3 protein. The sample has about 360,000 distinct CDR3 sequences, roughly 22% seen once. The sample taken for sequencing was blood, either unsorted or a sorted T cell fraction (not recorded which). V gene TRBV7-9 combines with J gene TRBJ2-1; no firm D call. This sequence was found in a male donor with ankylosing spondylitis or in good health (not recorded which). In nucleotides, the CDR3 is TGTGCCAGCAGCTTTCGGAGCTCCTACAATGAGCAGTTCTTC. Translating gives CASSFRSSYNEQFF.